This T cell receptor beta chain emerged from a study of cytomegalovirus exposure and HLA in healthy donors. Broader study findings: Sequencing probably produced one cluster of sequence variants that were highly shared. The authors later linked a missense DCLRE1C variant to TCR beta V- and J-gene trimming.

In the case of this clone: Its antigen is undetermined.

PCR amplification relied on 60 Vbeta primers (plus 13 Jbeta primers). The table came from immunoSEQ multiplex PCR; TCRdb's copy has only in-frame clones and leaves some out. The table has about 200,000 clones, approximately 70% seen once. Germline assignment: CDR1 SGHAT and CDR2 FQNNGV. Unmatched junction bases numbered 9, after V lost 5 bases and J lost 3 bases. The CDR3 totals 16 residues. The receptor comes from a woman aged 30 to 39 in good health and CMV-seronegative. Source material: PBMCs. The J gene is TRBJ1-4, the V gene TRBV11-2; TRBD1 aligns across 7 bases. The CDR3 DNA reads as TGTGCCAGCAGCCAGGGGGTAACAGGATCTAATGAAAAACTGTTTTTT. Translated, it gives CASSQGVTGSNEKLFF.